One sample yielded the 30 T cell receptor beta chains listed below, sequenced in a study of neoadjuvant anti-PD-1 for oral cavity cancer. Time point reported: after neoadjuvant nivolumab, at surgical resection. This table comes from immunoSEQ multiplex PCR, and its TCRdb copy is limited to in-frame clones, with some not included. Of about 42,000 clones listed, 65% to 85% were seen once; the top ten hold 4% to 5.5%. The source was PBMCs, collected after nivolumab (anti-PD-1) treatment. Receptors originate from a person between 40 and 80 years old with oral cavity squamous cell carcinoma.

In its sample, this clone was seen once. This chain links TRBV6-1 with TRBJ1-3; the D is unclear. Germline V lookup: CDR1 MNHNS, CDR2 SASEGT. The CDR3 length is 13 residues. V dropped 4 bases and J dropped 0 bases, with 4 bases sitting between them. CDR3 bases: TGTGCCAGCAGTGGTCGCTCTGGAAACACCATATATTTT. Translated: CASSGRSGNTIYF.

This clone occurred once. The chain recombines TRBV23-1 with TRBJ1-3, with D possibly being TRBD1 (5 bases). TRBV23-1 is an open reading frame, and its role is uncertain. V was cut by 4 bases and J by 0 bases, with 19 bases left in between. This CDR3 contains 18 residues. The CDR3, as DNA: TGCGCCAGCAGTCCGCGGAACCCGGGACGACACTCTGGAAACACCATATATTTT. This sequence encodes CASSPRNPGRHSGNTIYF.

The chain carries TRBV28 and TRBJ2-7; TRBD2 matches at 7 bases. Germline V gene lookup returns CDR1 MDHEN and CDR2 SYDVKM. V was pared by 7 bases and J by 0 bases, with 9 bases of the junction left unmatched. This CDR3 comprises 15 residues. CDR3 in DNA: TGTGCCAGCACTTCGGGGGGACTCTCCTCCTACGAGCAGTACTTC. Amino acids: CASTSGGLSSYEQYF.

The V call is TRBV28, the J call TRBJ1-4; D ambiguous. Trimming took 2 bases from V and 4 from J, leaving 2 bases between them. This CDR3 comprises 12 residues. CDR1 and CDR2 (germline): MDHEN, SYDVKM. CDR3 sequence (DNA): TGTGCCAGCAGTTTACTTAATGAAAAACTGTTTTTT. Its protein is CASSLLNEKLFF.

The chain links TRBV29-1 to TRBJ1-2; maybe TRBD1 (6 bases). There are 13 residues in the CDR3. Trimming shortened V by 3 bases and J by 4 bases, and 12 bases separated the two germline ends. Germline V gene lookup returns CDR1 SQVTM and CDR2 ANQGSEA. Here the CDR3 reads CSVDPGAFYGYTF. In nucleotides, the CDR3 is TGCAGCGTTGATCCGGGGGCCTTCTATGGCTACACCTTC.

Comment on this clone: The sample carries other DNA sequences with the same CDR3. The chain links TRBV6-1 to TRBJ2-2; D is unresolved. The CDR3 sequence is 12 residues long. Germline V gene sequence: CDR1 MNHNS, CDR2 SASEGT. The V end was cut by 5 bases, the J end by 4 bases, with 5 bases between. The CDR3 spells CASSRTTGELFF. The CDR3 nucleotides are TGTGCCAGCAGTAGAACCACCGGGGAGCTGTTTTTT.

In this sample, this clone turned up a few times. V usage is TRBV18 and J usage is TRBJ2-3, with TRBD2 as a possible D gene (6 bases). Germline loops: CDR1 KGHSH, CDR2 LQKENI. V was clipped by 1 base and J by 2 bases, with 13 bases between them. The CDR3 runs 16 residues. This chain's CDR3 is CASSPRYRGNTDTQYF. DNA for the CDR3: TGTGCCAGCTCACCACGGTACCGGGGGAACACAGATACGCAGTATTTT.

The table lists this clone with a count of one. The chain recombines TRBV6-6 with TRBJ2-5, with 7 positions matching TRBD1. The CDR3 covers 14 residues. The junction had 10 bases not matched to a gene; V was cut back by 11 bases and J by 1 base. Germline CDR1 is MNHNY and CDR2 is SVGAGI (reference sequence). The CDR3 DNA follows: TGTGCCTCGACGACAGGGAGCGTCCAAGAGACCCAGTACTTC. This sequence encodes CASTTGSVQETQYF.

The rearrangement links TRBV14 to TRBJ2-7; a weak D match, TRBD2 (6 bases). Trimming pared 5 bases from V and 1 base from J, leaving 12 bases between. CDR3 length: 14 residues. The V gene's germline CDR1 is SGHDN and CDR2 FVKESK. DNA of the CDR3: TGTGCCAGCAGCAACCGGGACTTTTCCTACGAGCAGTACTTC. It yields the protein CASSNRDFSYEQYF. The full variable domain, completed using reference TRBV14 and TRBJ2-7, is EAGVTQFPSHSVIEKGQTVTLRCDPISGHDNLYWYRRVMGKEIKFLLHFVKESKQDESGMPNNRFLAERTGGTYSTLKVQPAELEDSGVYFCASSNRDFSYEQYFGPGTRLTVT.

The CDR3 sequence is CASTPRVASTREAFF. For the CDR3, the DNA is TGTGCCAGCACCCCTCGTGTGGCATCCACAAGAGAGGCTTTCTTT. The chain is built from TRBV2 and TRBJ1-1; D is uncertain. Germline CDR1 and CDR2: SNHLY and FYNNEI. The ends were cut back, 7 bases at V and 11 bases at J, with 26 bases in the middle. This CDR3 region has 15 residues.

CDR3: CASTGPQGDYGYTF. The CDR3 nucleotides read TGTGCCAGCACCGGGCCTCAAGGTGACTATGGCTACACCTTC. The J gene is TRBJ1-2, the V gene TRBV7-9; D is uncertain. The CDR3 covers 14 residues. V lost 7 bases and J lost 3, with 15 bases in between. Germline V gene data show CDR1 as SEHNR and CDR2 as FQNEAQ (reference sequence).

This clone was picked up a small number of times. The V and J genes are TRBV9 and TRBJ1-2; no firm D call. Trimming left V 3 bases short and J 3 bases short, with 6 bases between. Germline CDR1 reads SGDLS; CDR2 reads YYNGEE. CDR3 length equals 12 residues. The CDR3 is CASSAGYYGYTF. The CDR3 bases are TGTGCCAGCAGCGCCGGGTACTATGGCTACACCTTC.

The chain uses TRBV2 and TRBJ2-5, with TRBD1 as a possible D gene (7 bases). The CDR3 contains 16 residues. Trimming left V 2 bases short and J 7 bases short, with 20 bases between. Germline CDR1 and CDR2: SNHLY and FYNNEI. The CDR3 spells CASSEYLGQGGGTQYF. CDR3 nucleotide sequence: TGTGCCAGCAGTGAATACCTGGGGCAGGGGGGAGGGACCCAGTACTTC.

The rearrangement joins TRBV30 to TRBJ1-1; 7 bases agree with TRBD1. Trimming cost V 3 bases and J 1 base; bases outside gene matches: 5. CDR3 length equals 14 residues. Germline assignment: CDR1 GTSNPN and CDR2 SVGIG (reference sequence). The CDR3 coding sequence is TGTGCCTGGAGAGCCGGGACAGCGAACACTGAAGCTTTCTTT. It yields the protein CAWRAGTANTEAFF.

V gene TRBV6-1 combines with J gene TRBJ2-2; 7 positions match TRBD2. This CDR3 has 14 residues. V shed 7 bases and J 2 bases; nucleotides not matched to a gene: 4. The V gene's germline CDR1 is MNHNS and CDR2 SASEGT. CDR3 residues: CASKREFNTGELFF. The DNA for the CDR3 is TGTGCCAGCAAGCGGGAATTTAACACCGGGGAGCTGTTTTTT.

The sample holds one count of this clone. This chain uses TRBV19 with TRBJ1-5, with D tentatively TRBD1 (6 bases). Germline-derived CDR1 and CDR2 are LNHDA and SQIVND (reference sequence). V was pared by 5 bases and J by 2 bases, with 16 bases between. The CDR3 sequence is 16 residues long. The CDR3 nucleotides read TGTGCCAGTAGTCCCCACGCACAGGGCGGCAATCAGCCCCAGCATTTT. Translation gives CASSPHAQGGNQPQHF.

The V call is TRBV28, the J call TRBJ2-5, with D possibly TRBD1 on 6 matching bases. From germline, CDR1 is MDHEN and CDR2 SYDVKM. The CDR3 is 16 amino acids. V gave up 4 bases and J gave up 4 bases, with 19 bases separating them. DNA of the CDR3: TGTGCCAGCAGTTATCCCGCGGGCAGGGGTGGAGAGACCCAGTACTTC. It yields the protein CASSYPAGRGGETQYF.

This clone has a single count. The chain employs TRBV11-3 and TRBJ2-6; the match to TRBD2 covers 9 bases. V lost 5 bases to trimming and J lost 4 bases; unmatched junction nucleotides: 15. The CDR3 has 19 residues. The germline CDR1 and CDR2 sequences are SGHNT and YENEEA. CDR3 nucleotides: TGTGCCAGCAGCCCCGAGGGCGGGGGGGCCCTCTCAGGGGCCAACGTCCTGACTTTC. This translates into CASSPEGGGALSGANVLTF.

The chain combines TRBV6-5 with TRBJ2-4; D might be TRBD1 (5 bases). This CDR3 spans 16 amino acids. V was clipped by 2 bases and J by 0 bases, with 11 bases between them. Germline loops: CDR1 MNHEY, CDR2 SVGAGI. CDR3 in DNA: TGTGCCAGCAGTTACGGGTTGGGGCTAGCCAAAAACATTCAGTACTTC. This translates into CASSYGLGLAKNIQYF.

The rearrangement uses TRBV19 and TRBJ1-2; 8 bases align to TRBD1. Germline V gene sequence: CDR1 LNHDA, CDR2 SQIVND (reference sequence). V shed 9 bases, J shed 4 bases, and the junction held 13 bases outside the gene matches. The CDR3 loop spans 15 amino acids. The CDR3 DNA reads TGTGCCAGCCTTCAAACAGGGGGAACAGGCTATGGCTACACCTTC. This translates into CASLQTGGTGYGYTF.

DNA of the CDR3: TGTGCCAGCAGCTTAGGGGGGCATAAGATCTACGAGCAGTACTTC. This codes for CASSLGGHKIYEQYF. The chain employs TRBV7-6 and TRBJ2-7; the D gene is possibly TRBD1 (6 bases). In germline, CDR1 is SGHVS, CDR2 FNYEAQ. Trimming left V 1 base short and J 3 bases short, with 13 bases between. This CDR3 is 15 amino acids long.

The V gene is TRBV5-1, the J gene TRBJ1-2, with D perhaps matching TRBD1 (6 bases). The CDR3 is 15 residues long. Between the trimmed V and J ends, which lost 5 bases and 0 bases, there was a span of 14 bases. Germline V gene data show CDR1 as SGHRS and CDR2 as YFSETQ. The CDR3 region is CASRPTGSTNYGYTF. CDR3 sequence (DNA): TGCGCCAGCAGACCCACAGGGAGTACTAACTATGGCTACACCTTC.

The rearrangement joins TRBV19 to TRBJ1-1, with TRBD1 matching over 9 bases. The V gene's germline CDR1 is LNHDA and CDR2 SQIVND (reference sequence). With V trimmed by 4 bases and J by 4 bases, 7 bases remained unmatched. There are 15 residues in the CDR3. The CDR3 loop is CASSRARDRVTEAFF. DNA of the CDR3: TGTGCCAGTAGTAGAGCACGGGACAGGGTCACTGAAGCTTTCTTT.

This chain links TRBV11-2 with TRBJ2-5; TRBD2 aligns across 8 bases. Trimming at V came to 5 bases and at J to 3 bases, leaving 8 bases not matched to a gene. The CDR3 sequence is 15 residues long. The germline CDR1 and CDR2 sequences are SGHAT and FQNNGV. CDR3 amino acids: CASSPQGRGEETQYF. CDR3 coding DNA: TGTGCCAGCAGCCCCCAGGGGCGGGGGGAAGAGACCCAGTACTTC.

The rearrangement uses TRBV19 and TRBJ1-2; D is uncertain. The CDR3 is 11 residues long. V lost 7 bases to trimming and J lost 4 bases, with 7 bases between them. CDR1 and CDR2 from the germline V gene are LNHDA and SQIVND (reference sequence). The CDR3 spells CASMRGYGYTF. The CDR3, as DNA: TGTGCCAGTATGCGGGGCTATGGCTACACCTTC.

This chain links TRBV29-1 with TRBJ2-2, with TRBD2 identical over 12 bases. After removal of 6 bases from V and 5 bases from J, the junction contained 7 bases not matched to a gene. Germline assignment: CDR1 SQVTM and CDR2 ANQGSEA. The CDR3 has 15 residues. The CDR3 protein is CSVGMTSGGTGELFF. The CDR3 coding sequence is TGCAGCGTGGGAATGACTAGCGGGGGAACCGGGGAGCTGTTTTTT.

The chain recombines TRBV19 with TRBJ2-3, with 9 bases fitting TRBD2. V shed 6 bases and J 4 bases; nucleotides not matched to a gene: 2. The CDR3 extends over 13 amino acids. Germline V gene data show CDR1 as LNHDA and CDR2 as SQIVND (reference sequence). The CDR3 DNA sequence: TGTGCCAGTAGGGTAGCGGGAGCAGATACGCAGTATTTT. It is translated as CASRVAGADTQYF.

CDR3 sequence (DNA): TGTGCCAGCAGAGGACAGGGGGCAGGCTACACCTTC. It translates to CASRGQGAGYTF. V and J are TRBV6-1 and TRBJ1-2; the match to TRBD1 covers 11 bases. Germline trimming cut 6 bases from V and 8 bases from J; bases unmatched to any gene: 2. Germline loops: CDR1 MNHNS, CDR2 SASEGT. This CDR3 spans 12 amino acids.

The chain couples TRBV18 to TRBJ1-1, with a weak D call TRBD1 (6 bases). V lost 2 bases to trimming and J lost 3 bases, with 13 bases between them. Germline loops: CDR1 KGHSH, CDR2 LQKENI. The CDR3 runs 15 residues. The CDR3 coding sequence is TGTGCCAGCTCACCAGGGTTCAGACAGGACACTGAAGCTTTCTTT. It yields the protein CASSPGFRQDTEAFF. Together with reference TRBV18 and TRBJ1-1, the CDR3 gives the full variable domain: NAGVMQNPRHLVRRRGQEARLRCSPMKGHSHVYWYRQLPEEGLKFMVYLQKENIIDESGMPKERFSAEFPKEGPSILRIQQVVRGDSAAYFCASSPGFRQDTEAFFGQGTRLTVV.

The chain is built from TRBV30 and TRBJ1-5; D ambiguous. The CDR3 spans 14 residues. The V gene lost 1 base and the J gene lost 7 bases, with 14 bases spanning the gap. From germline, CDR1 is GTSNPN and CDR2 SVGIG (reference sequence). The CDR3 reads CAWSDYSKDQPQHF. The CDR3 DNA reads as TGTGCCTGGAGTGATTACAGCAAGGACCAGCCCCAGCATTTT. Drawing the rest from reference TRBV30 and TRBJ1-5, the complete variable domain is SQTIHQWPATLVQPVGSPLSLECTVEGTSNPNLYWYRQAAGRGLQLLFYSVGIGQISSEVPQNLSASRPQDRQFILSSKKLLLSDSGFYLCAWSDYSKDQPQHFGDGTRLSIL.